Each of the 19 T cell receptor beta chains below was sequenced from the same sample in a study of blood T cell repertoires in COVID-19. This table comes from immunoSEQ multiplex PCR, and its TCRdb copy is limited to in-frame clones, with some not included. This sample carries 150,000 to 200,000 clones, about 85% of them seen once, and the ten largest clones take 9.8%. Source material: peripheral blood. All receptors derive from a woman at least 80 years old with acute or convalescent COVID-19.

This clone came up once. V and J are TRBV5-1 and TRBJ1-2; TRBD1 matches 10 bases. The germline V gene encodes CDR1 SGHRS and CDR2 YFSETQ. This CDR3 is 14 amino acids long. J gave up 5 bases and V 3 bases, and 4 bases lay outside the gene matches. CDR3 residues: CASSSEGQGYGYTF. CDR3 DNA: TGCGCCAGCAGCTCCGAGGGACAGGGGTATGGCTACACCTTC.

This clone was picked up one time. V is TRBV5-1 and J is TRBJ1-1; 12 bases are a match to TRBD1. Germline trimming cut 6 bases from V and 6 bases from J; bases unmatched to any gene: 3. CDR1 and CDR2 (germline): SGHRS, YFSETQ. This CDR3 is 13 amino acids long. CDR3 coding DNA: TGCGCCAGCACCCGGGACAGGGGGCCTGAAGCTTTCTTT. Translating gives CASTRDRGPEAFF. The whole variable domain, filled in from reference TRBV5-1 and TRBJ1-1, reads KAGVTQTPRYLIKTRGQQVTLSCSPISGHRSVSWYQQTPGQGLQFLFEYFSETQRNKGNFPGRFSGRQFSNSRSEMNVSTLELGDSALYLCASTRDRGPEAFFGQGTRLTVV.

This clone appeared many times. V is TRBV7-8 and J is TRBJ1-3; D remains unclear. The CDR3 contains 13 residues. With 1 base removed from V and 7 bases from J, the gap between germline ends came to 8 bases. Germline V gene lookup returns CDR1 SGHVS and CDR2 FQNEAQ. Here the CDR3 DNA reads TGTGCCAGCAGCTTAGGCAACTCCAACACCATATATTTT. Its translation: CASSLGNSNTIYF.

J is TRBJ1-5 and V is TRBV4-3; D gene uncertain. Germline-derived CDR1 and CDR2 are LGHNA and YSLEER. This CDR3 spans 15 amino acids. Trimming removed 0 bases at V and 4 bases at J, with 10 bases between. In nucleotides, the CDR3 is TGCGCCAGCAGCCAAGATCGACTTAATAATCAGCCCCAGCATTTT. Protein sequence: CASSQDRLNNQPQHF.

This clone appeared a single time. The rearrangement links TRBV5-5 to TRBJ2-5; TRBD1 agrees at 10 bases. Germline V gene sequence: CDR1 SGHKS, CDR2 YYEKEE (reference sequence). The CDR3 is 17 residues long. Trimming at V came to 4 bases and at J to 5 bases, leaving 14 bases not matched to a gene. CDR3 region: CASSPNGGQGNRETQYF. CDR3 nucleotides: TGTGCCAGCAGCCCCAACGGGGGACAGGGGAACAGGGAGACCCAGTACTTC. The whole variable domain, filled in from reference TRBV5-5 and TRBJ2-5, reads DAGVTQSPTHLIKTRGQQVTLRCSPISGHKSVSWYQQVLGQGPQFIFQYYEKEERGRGNFPDRFSARQFPNYSSELNVNALLLGDSALYLCASSPNGGQGNRETQYFGPGTRLLVL.

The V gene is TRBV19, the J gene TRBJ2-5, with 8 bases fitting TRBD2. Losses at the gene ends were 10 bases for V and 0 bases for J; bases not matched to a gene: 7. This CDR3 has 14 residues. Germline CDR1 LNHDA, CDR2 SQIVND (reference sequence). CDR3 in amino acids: CATANGGDQETQYF. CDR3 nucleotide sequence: TGTGCCACCGCTAACGGGGGGGACCAAGAGACCCAGTACTTC.

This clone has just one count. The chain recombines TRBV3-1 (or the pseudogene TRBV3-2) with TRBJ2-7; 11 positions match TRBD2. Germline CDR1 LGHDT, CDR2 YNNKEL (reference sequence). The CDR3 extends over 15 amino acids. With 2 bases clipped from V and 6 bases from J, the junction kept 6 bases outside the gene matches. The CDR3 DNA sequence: TGTGCCAGCAGCCAAACTAGCGGGGGCCTTGCCGAGCAGTACTTC. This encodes CASSQTSGGLAEQYF.

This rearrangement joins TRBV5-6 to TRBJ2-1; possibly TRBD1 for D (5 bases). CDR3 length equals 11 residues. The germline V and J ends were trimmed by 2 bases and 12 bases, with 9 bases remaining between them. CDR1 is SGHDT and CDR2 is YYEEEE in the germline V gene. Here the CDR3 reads CASSFGRVQFF. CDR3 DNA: TGTGCCAGCAGCTTTGGCAGGGTGCAGTTCTTC.

The CDR3 is CASSQDRGGSNEKLFF. CDR3 sequence (DNA): TGCGCCAGCAGCCAAGATCGGGGGGGGTCTAATGAAAAACTGTTTTTT. The chain carries TRBV4-3 and TRBJ1-4; a weak D match, TRBD1 (5 bases). Germline assignment: CDR1 LGHNA and CDR2 YSLEER. V was trimmed by 0 bases and J by 3 bases, leaving 11 bases between them. CDR3 length: 16 residues.

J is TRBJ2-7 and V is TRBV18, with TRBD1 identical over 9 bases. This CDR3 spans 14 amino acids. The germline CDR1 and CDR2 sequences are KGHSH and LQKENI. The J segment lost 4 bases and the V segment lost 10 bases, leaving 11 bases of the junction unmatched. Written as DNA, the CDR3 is TGTGCCACCAAGGGCGGGACAGGGTCTTACGAGCAGTACTTC. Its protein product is CATKGGTGSYEQYF. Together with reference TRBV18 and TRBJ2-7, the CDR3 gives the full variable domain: NAGVMQNPRHLVRRRGQEARLRCSPMKGHSHVYWYRQLPEEGLKFMVYLQKENIIDESGMPKERFSAEFPKEGPSILRIQQVVRGDSAAYFCATKGGTGSYEQYFGPGTRLTVT.

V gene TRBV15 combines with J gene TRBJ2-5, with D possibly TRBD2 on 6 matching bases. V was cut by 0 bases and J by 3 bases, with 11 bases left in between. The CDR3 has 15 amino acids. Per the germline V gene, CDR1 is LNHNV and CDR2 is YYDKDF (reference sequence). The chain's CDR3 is CATSRDFWGEETQYF. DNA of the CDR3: TGTGCCACCAGCAGAGATTTTTGGGGGGAAGAGACCCAGTACTTC.

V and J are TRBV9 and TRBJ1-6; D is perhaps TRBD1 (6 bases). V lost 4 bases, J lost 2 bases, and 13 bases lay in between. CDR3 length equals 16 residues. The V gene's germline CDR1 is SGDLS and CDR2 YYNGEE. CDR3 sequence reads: CASSRSQGPYNSPLHF. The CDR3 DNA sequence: TGTGCCAGCAGCCGTAGCCAGGGGCCCTATAATTCACCCCTCCACTTT.

CDR3 nucleotide sequence: TGTGCCAGCAGTGAACTAGGAAATCAGCCCCAGCATTTT. This sequence encodes CASSELGNQPQHF. The chain links TRBV6-1 to TRBJ1-5, with D hard to call. Germline V gene data show CDR1 as MNHNS and CDR2 as SASEGT. V lost 2 bases, J lost 4 bases, and 6 bases lay in between. This CDR3 is built from 13 residues.

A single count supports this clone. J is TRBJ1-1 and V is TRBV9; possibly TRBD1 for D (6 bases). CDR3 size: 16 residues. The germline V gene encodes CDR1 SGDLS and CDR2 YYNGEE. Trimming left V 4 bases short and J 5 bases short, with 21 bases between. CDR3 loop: CASSPVLEGEGTEAFF. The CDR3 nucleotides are TGTGCCAGCAGCCCAGTTTTAGAGGGGGAGGGTACTGAAGCTTTCTTT.

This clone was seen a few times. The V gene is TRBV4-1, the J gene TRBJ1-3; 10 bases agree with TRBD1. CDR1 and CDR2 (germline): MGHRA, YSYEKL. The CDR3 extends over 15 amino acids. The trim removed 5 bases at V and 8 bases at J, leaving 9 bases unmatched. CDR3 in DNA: TGCGCCAGCAGCTCACCCGGGACAGGGGCGCACACCATATATTTT. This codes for CASSSPGTGAHTIYF.

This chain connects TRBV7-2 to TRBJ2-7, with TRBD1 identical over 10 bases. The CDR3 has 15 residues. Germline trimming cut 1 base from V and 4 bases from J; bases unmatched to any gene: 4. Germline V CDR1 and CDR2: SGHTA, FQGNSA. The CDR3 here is CASSLVRGQGYEQYF. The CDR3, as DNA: TGTGCCAGCAGCTTAGTAAGGGGACAGGGGTACGAGCAGTACTTC.

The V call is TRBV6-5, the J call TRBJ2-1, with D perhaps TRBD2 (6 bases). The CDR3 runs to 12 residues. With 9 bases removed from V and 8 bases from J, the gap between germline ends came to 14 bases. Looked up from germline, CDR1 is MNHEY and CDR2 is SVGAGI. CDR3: CASSGPADEQFF. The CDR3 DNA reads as TGTGCCAGTAGCGGACCGGCCGATGAGCAGTTCTTC.

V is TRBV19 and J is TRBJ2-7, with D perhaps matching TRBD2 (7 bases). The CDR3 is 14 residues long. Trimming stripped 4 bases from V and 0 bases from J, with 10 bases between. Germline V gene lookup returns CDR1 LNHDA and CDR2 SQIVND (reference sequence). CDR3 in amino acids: CASSTGGPSYEQYF. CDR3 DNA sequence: TGTGCCAGTAGTACGGGGGGCCCCTCCTACGAGCAGTACTTC.

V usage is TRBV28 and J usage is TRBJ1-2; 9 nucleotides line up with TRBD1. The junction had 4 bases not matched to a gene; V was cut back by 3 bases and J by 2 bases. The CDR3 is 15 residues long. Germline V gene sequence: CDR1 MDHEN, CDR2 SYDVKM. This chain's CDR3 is CASSFRQGDNYGYTF. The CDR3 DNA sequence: TGTGCCAGCAGTTTTCGACAGGGGGACAACTATGGCTACACCTTC.